What follows are 21 T cell receptor beta chains derived from one specimen sequenced in a study of B cell selection in AIRE deficiency. Clones were read by immunoSEQ multiplex PCR, and TCRdb kept only the in-frame ones, dropping some. Of about 25,000 clones in the sample, 95% to 96% were seen once. Conventional CD4 T cells were sorted as CD4+CD127+ cells. Input material: CD4+CD127+ conventional T cells sorted from PBMCs. These receptors originate from a human donor in good health.

This clone has a single count. This rearrangement joins TRBV5-1 to TRBJ2-5; 9 bases map to TRBD2. CDR3 length: 13 residues. Germline-derived CDR1 and CDR2 are SGHRS and YFSETQ. J gave up 8 bases and V 1 base, and 3 bases lay outside the gene matches. CDR3 protein: CASSLSSGGTQYF. The CDR3 DNA reads as TGCGCCAGCAGCTTGAGTAGCGGGGGTACCCAGTACTTC.

This clone showed up just once. The V gene is TRBV4-2, the J gene TRBJ2-1, with TRBD2 matching 14 bases. The V and J ends lost 4 bases and 8 bases, in that order; junction bases with no gene match: 13. The CDR3 loop spans 18 amino acids. Germline V gene data show CDR1 as LGHNA and CDR2 as YNFKEQ. CDR3 nucleotide sequence: TGTGCCAGCAGCCCGGAACCTCGGACTAGCGGGAGGATTGATGAGCAGTTCTTC. It yields the protein CASSPEPRTSGRIDEQFF.

The chain is built from TRBV29-1 and TRBJ2-1, with TRBD2 identical over 13 bases. There are 15 residues in the CDR3. Germline loops: CDR1 SQVTM, CDR2 ANQGSEA. Trimming removed 7 bases from V and 15 bases from J; junction bases left unmatched: 18. CDR3 DNA: TGCAGCGCCGAAACTAGCGGGGGGGCCAGAATTCTGCCGTTCTTC. This encodes CSAETSGGARILPFF.

This clone has only one observation. This chain links TRBV5-1 with TRBJ2-3; 7 bases align to TRBD2. Germline trimming cut 7 bases from V and 2 bases from J; bases unmatched to any gene: 4. Germline lookup yields CDR1 SGHRS and CDR2 YFSETQ. The CDR3 extends over 13 amino acids. CDR3 sequence: CASGSGDTDTQYF. In DNA form, the CDR3 reads TGCGCCAGCGGGAGCGGGGACACAGATACGCAGTATTTT.

The chain links TRBV2 to TRBJ1-2; D possibly corresponds to TRBD1 (6 bases). Germline CDR1 is SNHLY and CDR2 is FYNNEI. The CDR3 spans 13 residues. V was shortened by 3 bases and J by 8 bases, with 13 bases between the two germline ends. CDR3 sequence: CASSDGGPDGYTF. The CDR3 DNA reads as TGTGCCAGCAGTGACGGGGGCCCGGACGGCTACACCTTC.

The chain uses TRBV20-1 and TRBJ2-5; D call uncertain. V lost 1 base, J lost 5 bases, and 5 bases lay in between. Germline V CDR1 and CDR2: DFQATT, SNEGSKA (reference sequence). This CDR3 region has 11 residues. The DNA of the CDR3 is TGCAGTGCTAGAGCGGCGGAGACCCAGTACTTC. It translates to CSARAAETQYF.

The chain couples TRBV7-9 to TRBJ2-1, with a weak D call TRBD1 (5 bases). The CDR3 has 18 amino acids. The V and J ends lost 3 bases and 5 bases respectively, with 23 bases between them. Germline assignment: CDR1 SEHNR and CDR2 FQNEAQ (reference sequence). Here the CDR3 reads CASSFHRPRGAENNEQFF. In DNA form, the CDR3 reads TGTGCCAGCAGCTTCCACAGACCCCGTGGGGCTGAAAACAATGAGCAGTTCTTC.

The chain combines TRBV5-1 with TRBJ1-2; D gene unclear. Germline CDR1 and CDR2: SGHRS and YFSETQ. The V end lost 1 base, the J end lost 4 bases, and 8 bases lay between the germline ends. The CDR3 is made up of 13 amino acids. The CDR3 nucleotides are TGCGCCAGCAGCTTGAGGGCAGGCTATGGCTACACCTTC. Its translation: CASSLRAGYGYTF.

The chain joins TRBV6-4 to TRBJ1-5; tentative D call: TRBD1 (6 bases). Trimming shortened V by 9 bases and J by 4 bases, and 16 bases separated the two germline ends. CDR3 length: 14 residues. Germline V gene data show CDR1 as MRHNA and CDR2 as SNTAGT. The CDR3 nucleotides are TGTGCCAGTTCTAGGACAGCGGGAAATCAGCCCCAGCATTTT. Amino acids: CASSRTAGNQPQHF.

The chain's CDR3 is CASSTGPSYTGELFF. In DNA form, the CDR3 reads TGTGCCAGCAGTACCGGGCCCTCTTACACCGGGGAGCTGTTTTTT. J is TRBJ2-2 and V is TRBV27; D not resolved. V shed 5 bases and J shed 3 bases, with 13 bases lying between them. The CDR3 runs to 15 residues. The germline CDR1 and CDR2 sequences are MNHEY and SMNVEV (reference sequence).

The chain has TRBV6-1 and TRBJ2-1, with no clear D. The CDR3 length is 13 residues. In germline, CDR1 is MNHNS, CDR2 SASEGT. The V end was cut by 0 bases, the J end by 8 bases, with 8 bases between. The CDR3 nucleotides read TGTGCCAGCAGTGAAGCCCCCGTGTATGAGCAGTTCTTC. This codes for CASSEAPVYEQFF.

The rearrangement joins TRBV19 to TRBJ1-5; 7 bases are a match to TRBD1. The germline gives CDR1 LNHDA, CDR2 SQIVND (reference sequence). The V and J ends lost 2 bases and 4 bases, in that order; junction bases with no gene match: 8. The CDR3 loop spans 16 amino acids. DNA for the CDR3: TGTGCCAGTAGTATAAAATGGACAGGAGCTAATCAGCCCCAGCATTTT. This encodes CASSIKWTGANQPQHF. Supplemented by reference TRBV19 and TRBJ1-5, the full variable domain reads DGGITQSPKYLFRKEGQNVTLSCEQNLNHDAMYWYRQDPGQGLRLIYYSQIVNDFQKGDIAEGYSVSREKKESFPLTVTSAQKNPTAFYLCASSIKWTGANQPQHFGDGTRLSIL.

This clone has just a few counts. The chain combines TRBV5-1 with TRBJ2-2; tentative D call: TRBD1 (5 bases). The CDR3 covers 16 residues. Trimming cost V 2 bases and J 3 bases, with 14 bases left between them. Germline loops: CDR1 SGHRS, CDR2 YFSETQ. CDR3 in DNA: TGCGCCAGCAGCTTCAACGCAGGGCGAGACACCGGGGAGCTGTTTTTT. Encoded protein: CASSFNAGRDTGELFF.

This rearrangement joins TRBV9 to TRBJ2-3, with a possible D match to TRBD1 (5 bases). Trimming took 4 bases from V and 2 from J, leaving 14 bases between them. CDR1 SGDLS and CDR2 YYNGEE come from the germline V gene. This CDR3 contains 15 residues. As DNA, the CDR3 is TGTGCCAGCAGCTACCAGGGATTATTCACAGATACGCAGTATTTT. Its translation is CASSYQGLFTDTQYF.

The V gene is TRBV5-1, the J gene TRBJ1-1; no definite D call. Trimming shortened V by 4 bases and J by 1 base, and 14 bases separated the two germline ends. In germline, CDR1 is SGHRS, CDR2 YFSETQ. The CDR3 sequence is 15 residues long. CDR3 amino acids: CASSGGFTENTEAFF. The CDR3 DNA follows: TGCGCCAGCAGCGGAGGCTTTACGGAGAACACTGAAGCTTTCTTT.

The chain employs TRBV5-1 and TRBJ2-3; D remains unclear. Between the trimmed V and J ends, which lost 2 bases and 2 bases, there was a span of 9 bases. The CDR3 sequence is 14 residues long. CDR1 is SGHRS and CDR2 is YFSETQ in the germline V gene. CDR3 loop: CASSLSDNTDTQYF. CDR3 nucleotides: TGCGCCAGCAGCTTAAGCGACAACACAGATACGCAGTATTTT.

The chain recombines TRBV25-1 with TRBJ2-3; D is unresolved. This CDR3 is 15 amino acids long. Germline values: CDR1 MGHDK, CDR2 SYGVNS. V was clipped by 11 bases and J by 3 bases, with 21 bases between them. The DNA of the CDR3 is TGTGCCTCTCCTAGGCCCGTATACTCTACAGATACGCAGTATTTT. The encoded protein is CASPRPVYSTDTQYF.

V usage is TRBV4-1 and J usage is TRBJ1-2; weak D call: TRBD1 (5 bases). From germline, CDR1 is MGHRA and CDR2 YSYEKL. Trimming removed 0 bases from V and 9 bases from J, with 20 bases in between. There are 16 residues in the CDR3. The chain's CDR3 is CASSQESRGTGRSYTF. The CDR3 DNA sequence: TGCGCCAGCAGCCAAGAAAGTCGGGGGACCGGCAGGAGCTACACCTTC.

The chain employs TRBV7-2 and TRBJ2-2; 7 nucleotides match TRBD2. The junction had 3 bases not matched to a gene; V was cut back by 2 bases and J by 6 bases. The CDR3 contains 14 residues. In germline, CDR1 is SGHTA, CDR2 FQGNSA. The chain's CDR3 is CASSLRREPGELFF. CDR3 in DNA: TGTGCCAGCAGCTTAAGGCGGGAGCCCGGGGAGCTGTTTTTT.

V gene TRBV15 combines with J gene TRBJ1-3; the match to TRBD1 covers 8 bases. The CDR3 loop spans 18 amino acids. Looked up from germline, CDR1 is LNHNV and CDR2 is YYDKDF (reference sequence). The junction had 12 bases not matched to a gene; V was cut back by 3 bases and J by 2 bases. The CDR3 is CATSRGTGTGPTGNTIYF. The CDR3 bases are TGTGCCACCAGCAGGGGAACCGGGACAGGCCCAACTGGAAACACCATATATTTT.

CDR3 sequence: CASSPATGIYEQYF. CDR3 in DNA: TGTGCCAGCTCACCCGCGACAGGGATCTACGAGCAGTACTTC. V usage is TRBV18 and J usage is TRBJ2-7; 7 positions match TRBD1. Trimming at V came to 3 bases and at J to 3 bases, leaving 5 bases not matched to a gene. Germline V CDR1 and CDR2: KGHSH, LQKENI. The CDR3 covers 14 residues.